Below, 4 T cell receptor beta chains from the same sample are listed, as sequenced in a study of CD8 T cells in ankylosing spondylitis. Broader study findings: What appeared characteristic of ankylosing spondylitis blood was a TCR beta motif of about eight highly homologous variants.

MiXCR, run by TCRdb on the 5' RACE reads, gives a single entry per CDR3 protein. The top ten clones hold approximately 30% of a sample with around 130,000 distinct CDR3 sequences, 17% of them seen once. These receptors lack a known antigen. Sequenced material: blood, either unsorted or a sorted T cell fraction (not recorded which). These receptors all come from a male donor with ankylosing spondylitis.

This rearrangement joins TRBV24-1 to TRBJ1-1; possible D gene TRBD1, 6 bases. The CDR3 consists of 12 residues. Trimming cost V 3 bases and J 7 bases, with 8 bases left between them. Germline V lookup: CDR1 KGHDR, CDR2 SFDVKD. DNA of the CDR3: TGTGCCACCAGTGATGCGACAGGTGAAGCTTTCTTT. Translating gives CATSDATGEAFF.

The V call is TRBV10-3, the J call TRBJ2-1; 11 bases match TRBD2. The CDR3 sequence is 15 residues long. Germline assignment: CDR1 ENHRY and CDR2 SYGVKD. V shed 3 bases, J shed 8 bases, and the junction held 6 bases outside the gene matches. The CDR3 DNA sequence: TGTGCCATCAGTGATAGCGGGAGGGTGAACGATGAGCAGTTCTTC. It is translated as CAISDSGRVNDEQFF.

The sample holds many counts of this clonotype. Written as DNA, the CDR3 is TGCGCCAGCAGCCTGAGCGGGGACAGTTTGAACACTGAAGCTTTCTTT. This codes for CASSLSGDSLNTEAFF. This rearrangement joins TRBV4-3 to TRBJ1-1, with 7 bases identical to TRBD1. Germline-derived CDR1 and CDR2 are LGHNA and YSLEER. The CDR3 totals 16 residues. Losses at the gene ends were 4 bases for V and 0 bases for J; bases not matched to a gene: 8.

This clonotype was counted many times. DNA of the CDR3: TGTGCCAGCAGTTTACCGGCTCAGCCCCAGCATTTT. Its translation is CASSLPAQPQHF. The J gene is TRBJ1-5, the V gene TRBV12-3 or TRBV12-4; no reliable D call. CDR3 length equals 12 residues. The ends were cut back, 2 bases at V and 6 bases at J, with 5 bases in the middle.